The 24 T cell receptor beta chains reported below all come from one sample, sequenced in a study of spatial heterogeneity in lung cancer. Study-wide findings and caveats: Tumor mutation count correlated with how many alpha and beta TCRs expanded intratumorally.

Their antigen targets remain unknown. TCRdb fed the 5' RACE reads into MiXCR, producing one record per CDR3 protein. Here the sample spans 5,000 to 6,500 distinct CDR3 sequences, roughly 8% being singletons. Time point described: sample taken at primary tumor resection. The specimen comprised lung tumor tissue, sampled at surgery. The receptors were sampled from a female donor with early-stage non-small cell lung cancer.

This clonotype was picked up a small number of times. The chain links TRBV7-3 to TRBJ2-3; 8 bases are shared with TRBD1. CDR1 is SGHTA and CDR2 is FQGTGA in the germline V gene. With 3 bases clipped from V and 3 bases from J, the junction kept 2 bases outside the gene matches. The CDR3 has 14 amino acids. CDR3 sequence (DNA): TGTGCCAGCAGCTTCGACAGGGGTACAGATACGCAGTATTTT. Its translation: CASSFDRGTDTQYF.

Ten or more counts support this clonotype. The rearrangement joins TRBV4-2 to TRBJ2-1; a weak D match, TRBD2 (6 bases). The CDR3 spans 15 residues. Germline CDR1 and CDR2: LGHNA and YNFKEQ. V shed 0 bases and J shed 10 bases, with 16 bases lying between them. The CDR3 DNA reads TGTGCCAGCAGCCAAGATGGGTTAAAAGGAGGGGAGCAGTTCTTC. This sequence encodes CASSQDGLKGGEQFF.

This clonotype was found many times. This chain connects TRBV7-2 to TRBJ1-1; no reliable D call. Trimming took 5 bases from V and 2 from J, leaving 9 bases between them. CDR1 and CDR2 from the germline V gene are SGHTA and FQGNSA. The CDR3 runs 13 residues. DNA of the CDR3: TGTGCCAGCAGCAAATCAGTAAACACTGAAGCTTTCTTT. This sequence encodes CASSKSVNTEAFF.

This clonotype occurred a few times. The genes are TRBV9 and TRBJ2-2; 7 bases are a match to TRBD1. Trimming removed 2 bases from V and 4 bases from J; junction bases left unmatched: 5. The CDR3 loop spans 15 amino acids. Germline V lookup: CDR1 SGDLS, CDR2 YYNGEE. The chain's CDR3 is CASSVGPGGTGELFF. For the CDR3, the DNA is TGTGCCAGCAGCGTGGGACCAGGGGGCACCGGGGAGCTGTTTTTT.

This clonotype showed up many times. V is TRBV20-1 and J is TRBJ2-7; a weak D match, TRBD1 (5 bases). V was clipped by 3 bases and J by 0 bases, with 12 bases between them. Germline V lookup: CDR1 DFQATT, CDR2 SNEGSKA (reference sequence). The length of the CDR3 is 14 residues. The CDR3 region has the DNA TGCAGTGCTAGGGAAGGGGCCAGCTCCTACGAGCAGTACTTC. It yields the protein CSAREGASSYEQYF.

CDR3 nucleotide sequence: TGTGCCAGCAGTTCGGTGGGAAACACAGATACGCAGTATTTT. This gives the protein CASSSVGNTDTQYF. The J gene is TRBJ2-3, the V gene TRBV6-5, with unresolved D. The CDR3 is 14 residues long. V was trimmed by 4 bases and J by 2 bases, leaving 10 bases between them. The germline gives CDR1 MNHEY, CDR2 SVGAGI.

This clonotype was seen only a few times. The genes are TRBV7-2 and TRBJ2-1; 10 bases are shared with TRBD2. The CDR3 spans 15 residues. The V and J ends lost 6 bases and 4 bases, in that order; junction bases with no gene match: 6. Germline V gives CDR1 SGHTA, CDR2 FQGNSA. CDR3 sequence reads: CASRFKREGYNEQFF. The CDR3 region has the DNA TGTGCCAGCAGGTTTAAGCGGGAGGGTTACAATGAGCAGTTCTTC.

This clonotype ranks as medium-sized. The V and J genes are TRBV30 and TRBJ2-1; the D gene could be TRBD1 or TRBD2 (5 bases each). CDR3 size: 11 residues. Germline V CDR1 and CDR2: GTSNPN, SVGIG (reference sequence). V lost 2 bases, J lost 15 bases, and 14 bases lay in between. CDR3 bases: TGTGCCTGGAGTCTGGGGGACCGCAGGTTCTTC. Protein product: CAWSLGDRRFF. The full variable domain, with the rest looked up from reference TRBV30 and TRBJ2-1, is SQTIHQWPATLVQPVGSPLSLECTVEGTSNPNLYWYRQAAGRGLQLLFYSVGIGQISSEVPQNLSASRPQDRQFILSSKKLLLSDSGFYLCAWSLGDRRFFGPGTRLTVL.

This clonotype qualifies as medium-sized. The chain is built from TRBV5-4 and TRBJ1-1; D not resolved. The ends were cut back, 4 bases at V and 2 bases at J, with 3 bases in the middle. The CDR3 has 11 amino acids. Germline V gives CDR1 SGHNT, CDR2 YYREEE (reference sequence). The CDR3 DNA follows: TGTGCCAGCAGCAAAAACACTGAAGCTTTCTTT. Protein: CASSKNTEAFF.

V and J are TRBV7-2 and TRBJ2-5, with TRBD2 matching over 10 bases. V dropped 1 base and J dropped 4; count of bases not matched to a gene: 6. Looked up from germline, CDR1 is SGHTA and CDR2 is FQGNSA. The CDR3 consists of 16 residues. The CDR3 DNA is TGTGCCAGCAGCTTAGGGACTAGCGGAAATGTAGAGACCCAGTACTTC. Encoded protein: CASSLGTSGNVETQYF.

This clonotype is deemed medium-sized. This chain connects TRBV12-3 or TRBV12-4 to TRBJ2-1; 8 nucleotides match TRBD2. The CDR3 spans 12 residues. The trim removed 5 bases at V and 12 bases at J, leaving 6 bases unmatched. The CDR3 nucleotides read TGTGCCAGCAGTCCATCTAGCGGGCGGCAGTTCTTC. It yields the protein CASSPSSGRQFF.

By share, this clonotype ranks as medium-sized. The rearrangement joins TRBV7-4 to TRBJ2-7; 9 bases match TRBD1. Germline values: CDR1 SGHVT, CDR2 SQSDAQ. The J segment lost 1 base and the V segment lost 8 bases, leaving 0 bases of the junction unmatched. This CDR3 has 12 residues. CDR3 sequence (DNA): TGTGCCAGCGGGACAGGGTCCTACGAGCAGTACTTC. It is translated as CASGTGSYEQYF.

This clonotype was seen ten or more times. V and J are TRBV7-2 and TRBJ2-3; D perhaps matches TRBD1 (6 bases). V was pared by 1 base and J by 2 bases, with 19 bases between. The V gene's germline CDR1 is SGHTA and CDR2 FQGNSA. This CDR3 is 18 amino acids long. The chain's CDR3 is CASSLDSGQSLFTDTQYF. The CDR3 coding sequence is TGTGCCAGCAGCTTAGACTCCGGACAGAGTCTCTTCACAGATACGCAGTATTTT.

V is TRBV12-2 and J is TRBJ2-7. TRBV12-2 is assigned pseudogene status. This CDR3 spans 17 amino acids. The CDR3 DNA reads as TGTGCAAGTCGCTCGCGGCGTAAAGGCGGGAGATACTACGAGCAGTACTTC. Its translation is CASRSRRKGGRYYEQYF.

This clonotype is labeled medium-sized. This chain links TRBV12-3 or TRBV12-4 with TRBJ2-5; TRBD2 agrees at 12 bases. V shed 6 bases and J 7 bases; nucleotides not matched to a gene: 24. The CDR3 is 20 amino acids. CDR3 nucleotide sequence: TGTGCCAGCAGCCCGGAGATCCGAGCAGGACTAGCGGGACCTTACGGGACCCAGTACTTC. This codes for CASSPEIRAGLAGPYGTQYF.

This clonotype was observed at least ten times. The CDR3 DNA reads as TGTGCCAGCAGCTCTTTAGCCCCCACGGCGAACACTGAAGCTTTCTTT. This sequence encodes CASSSLAPTANTEAFF. This chain uses TRBV11-1 with TRBJ1-1; D unclear. Deletions cut 4 bases from V and 1 base from J, with 16 bases between. CDR3 length: 16 amino acids. The germline gives CDR1 SGHAT, CDR2 FQDESV (reference sequence).

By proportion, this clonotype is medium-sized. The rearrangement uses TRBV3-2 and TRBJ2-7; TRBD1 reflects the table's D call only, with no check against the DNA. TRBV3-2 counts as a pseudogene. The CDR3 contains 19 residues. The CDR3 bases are TGTGCCAGCACCCGTCCGCGCCGGGGGGCAGACCTTCATCCCTACGAGCAGTACTTC. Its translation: CASTRPRRGADLHPYEQYF.

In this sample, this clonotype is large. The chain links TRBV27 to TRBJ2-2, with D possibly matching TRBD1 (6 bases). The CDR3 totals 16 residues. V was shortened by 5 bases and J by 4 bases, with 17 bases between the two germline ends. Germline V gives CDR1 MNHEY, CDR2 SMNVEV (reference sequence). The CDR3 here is CASSHVRGLGTGELFF. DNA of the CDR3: TGTGCCAGCAGTCACGTCAGGGGTTTGGGCACCGGGGAGCTGTTTTTT.

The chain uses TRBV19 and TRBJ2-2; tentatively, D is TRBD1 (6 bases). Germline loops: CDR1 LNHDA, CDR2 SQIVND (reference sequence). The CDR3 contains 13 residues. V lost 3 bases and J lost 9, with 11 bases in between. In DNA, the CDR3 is TGTGCCAGTAGTATTAAGGGGGTCCGGGAGCTGTTTTTT. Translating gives CASSIKGVRELFF. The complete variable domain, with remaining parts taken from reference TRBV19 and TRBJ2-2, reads DGGITQSPKYLFRKEGQNVTLSCEQNLNHDAMYWYRQDPGQGLRLIYYSQIVNDFQKGDIAEGYSVSREKKESFPLTVTSAQKNPTAFYLCASSIKGVRELFFGEGSRLTVL.

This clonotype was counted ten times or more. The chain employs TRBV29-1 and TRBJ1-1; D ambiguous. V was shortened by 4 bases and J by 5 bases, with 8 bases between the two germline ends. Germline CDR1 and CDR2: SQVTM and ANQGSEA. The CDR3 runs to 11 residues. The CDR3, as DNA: TGCAGCGTTGCTGTGGGTACTGAAGCTTTCTTT. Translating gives CSVAVGTEAFF.

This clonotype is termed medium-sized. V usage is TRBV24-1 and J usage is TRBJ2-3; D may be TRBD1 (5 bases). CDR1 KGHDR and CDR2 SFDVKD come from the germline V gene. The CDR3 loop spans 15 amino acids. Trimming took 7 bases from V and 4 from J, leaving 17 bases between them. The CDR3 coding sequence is TGTGCCACCAGCCTTGGACGTCTAGGGGCAGATACGCAGTATTTT. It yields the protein CATSLGRLGADTQYF.

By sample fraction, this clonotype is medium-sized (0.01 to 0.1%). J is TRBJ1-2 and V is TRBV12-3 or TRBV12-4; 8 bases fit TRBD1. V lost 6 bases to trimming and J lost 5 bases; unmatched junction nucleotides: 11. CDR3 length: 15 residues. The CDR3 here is CASRPSGDRSYGYTF. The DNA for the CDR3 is TGTGCCAGCAGACCATCCGGGGACAGGTCTTATGGCTACACCTTC.

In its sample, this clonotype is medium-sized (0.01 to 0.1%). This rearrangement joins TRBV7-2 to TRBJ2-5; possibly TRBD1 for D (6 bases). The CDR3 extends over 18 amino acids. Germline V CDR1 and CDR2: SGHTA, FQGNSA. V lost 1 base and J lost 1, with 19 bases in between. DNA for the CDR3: TGTGCCAGCAGCTTAGAGGCAGGGGCGATTGGGGGCCAAGAGACCCAGTACTTC. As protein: CASSLEAGAIGGQETQYF.

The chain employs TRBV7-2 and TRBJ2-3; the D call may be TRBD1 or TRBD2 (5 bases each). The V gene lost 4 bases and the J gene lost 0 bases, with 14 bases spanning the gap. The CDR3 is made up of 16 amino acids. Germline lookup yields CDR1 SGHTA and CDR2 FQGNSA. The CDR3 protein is CASSSQPGPSTDTQYF. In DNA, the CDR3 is TGTGCCAGCAGCTCCCAACCGGGGCCTAGCACAGATACGCAGTATTTT.